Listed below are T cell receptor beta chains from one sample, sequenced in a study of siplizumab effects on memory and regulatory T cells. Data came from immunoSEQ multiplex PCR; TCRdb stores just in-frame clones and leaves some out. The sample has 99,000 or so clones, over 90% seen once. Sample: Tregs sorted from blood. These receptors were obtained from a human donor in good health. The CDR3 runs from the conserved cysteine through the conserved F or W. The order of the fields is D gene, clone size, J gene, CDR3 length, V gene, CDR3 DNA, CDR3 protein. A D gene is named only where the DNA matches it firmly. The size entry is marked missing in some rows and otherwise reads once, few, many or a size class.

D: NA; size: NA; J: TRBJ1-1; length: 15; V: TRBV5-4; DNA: TGTGCCAGCAGCCCCAACCGGGGAGCGAACACTGAAGCTTTCTTT; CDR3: CASSPNRGANTEAFF
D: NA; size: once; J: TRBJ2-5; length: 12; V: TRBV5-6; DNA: TGTGCCAGCAGCTTATATCGGGCCCCATCTTACTTC; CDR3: CASSLYRAPSYF
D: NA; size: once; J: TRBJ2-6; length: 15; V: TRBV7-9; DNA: TGTGCCAGCAGCGAACCAGGGTCCGGGGCCAACGTCCTGACTTTC; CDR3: CASSEPGSGANVLTF
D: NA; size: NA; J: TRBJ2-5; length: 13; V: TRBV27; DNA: TGTGCCAGCAGACGGGGGGCGAGAGAGACCCAGTACTTC; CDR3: CASRRGARETQYF
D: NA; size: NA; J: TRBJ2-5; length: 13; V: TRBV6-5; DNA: TGTGCCAGCAGACTACAGGGTAACCAGACCCAGTACTTC; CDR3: CASRLQGNQTQYF
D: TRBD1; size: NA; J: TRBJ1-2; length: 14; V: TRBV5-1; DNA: TGCGCCAGCAGCCCGGGGACAGGGTTTTATGGCTACACCTTC; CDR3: CASSPGTGFYGYTF
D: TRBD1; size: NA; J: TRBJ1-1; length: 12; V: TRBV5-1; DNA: TGCGCCAGCAGCTCAGGGGGAAGAGAAGCTTTCTTT; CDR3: CASSSGGREAFF
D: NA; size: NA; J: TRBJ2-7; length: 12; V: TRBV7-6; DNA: TGTGCCAGCAGCTTAGGTATGGGCGAGCAGTACTTC; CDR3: CASSLGMGEQYF
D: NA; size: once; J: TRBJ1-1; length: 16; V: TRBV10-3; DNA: TGTGCCATCAGTGAGCCCCGGGACGGAGGGAACACTGAAGCTTTCTTT; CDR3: CAISEPRDGGNTEAFF
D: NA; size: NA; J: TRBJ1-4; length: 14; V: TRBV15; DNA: TGTGCCACCAGCGAGACATCAACTAATGAAAAACTGTTTTTT; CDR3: CATSETSTNEKLFF
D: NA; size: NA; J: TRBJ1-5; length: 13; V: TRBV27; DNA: TGTGCCAGCAGTTTATTTAGCAATCAGCCCCAGCATTTT; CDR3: CASSLFSNQPQHF
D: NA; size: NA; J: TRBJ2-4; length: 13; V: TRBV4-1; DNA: TGCGCCAGCAGCCAAACAGGGAATACCATTCAGTACTTC; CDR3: CASSQTGNTIQYF
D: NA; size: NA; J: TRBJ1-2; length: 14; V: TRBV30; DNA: TGTGCCTGGAGTGTCTGGTACAGTAACTATGGCTACACCTTC; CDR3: CAWSVWYSNYGYTF
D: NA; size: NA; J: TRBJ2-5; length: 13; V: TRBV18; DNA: TGTGCCAGCTCACCGTTGGACGAAGAGACCCAGTACTTC; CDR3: CASSPLDEETQYF
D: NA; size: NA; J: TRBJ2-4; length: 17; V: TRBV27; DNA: TGTGCCAGCTCCAGTCAAGGGTTCTCCTCGGCCAAAAACATTCAGTACTTC; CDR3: CASSSQGFSSAKNIQYF
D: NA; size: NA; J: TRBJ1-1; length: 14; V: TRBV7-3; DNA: TGTGCCAGCAGCTTAACCGGCGTGGGGACTGAAGCTTTCTTT; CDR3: CASSLTGVGTEAFF
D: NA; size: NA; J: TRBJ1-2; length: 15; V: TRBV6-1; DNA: TGTGCCAGCAGTGAAGAGAAGGTAGGGGGGTCCGGCTACACCTTC; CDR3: CASSEEKVGGSGYTF
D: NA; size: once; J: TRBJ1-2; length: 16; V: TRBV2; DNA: TGTGCCAGCAGTGAAGGTAGATCCCAGATAACCTATGGCTACACCTTC; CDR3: CASSEGRSQITYGYTF
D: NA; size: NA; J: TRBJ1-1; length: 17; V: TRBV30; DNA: TGTGCCTGGAGGGGGGGGAGGCTCCCGGCGAGGAATACTGAAGCTTTCTTT; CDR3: CAWRGGRLPARNTEAFF
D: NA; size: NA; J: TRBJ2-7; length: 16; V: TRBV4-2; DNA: TGTGCCAGCAGCAAGGGGTCTATTAGAGGGACCTACGAGCAGTACTTC; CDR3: CASSKGSIRGTYEQYF
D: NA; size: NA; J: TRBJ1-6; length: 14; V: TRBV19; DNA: TGTGCCAGTAGGCAGGGGTCCTATAATTCACCCCTCCACTTT; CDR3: CASRQGSYNSPLHF
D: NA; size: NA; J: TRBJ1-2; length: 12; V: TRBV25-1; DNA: TGTGCCAGCAGCGGGGGTTGGTATGGCTACACCTTC; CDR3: CASSGGWYGYTF
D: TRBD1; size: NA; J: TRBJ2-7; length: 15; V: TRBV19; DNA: TGTGCCAGTAGTATGGGACAGCCACAATTCTACGAGCAGTACTTC; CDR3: CASSMGQPQFYEQYF
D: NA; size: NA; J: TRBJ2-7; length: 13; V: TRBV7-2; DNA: TGTGCCAGCCGCGGTCCAGGGGTAACCGAGCAGTACTTC; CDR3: CASRGPGVTEQYF
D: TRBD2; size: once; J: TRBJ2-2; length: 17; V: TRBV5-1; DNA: TGCGCCAGCAGCTCCGTAGCGGGAGGGGTTCGGACCGGGGAGCTGTTTTTT; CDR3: CASSSVAGGVRTGELFF
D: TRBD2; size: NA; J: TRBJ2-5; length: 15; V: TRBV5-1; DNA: TGCGCCAGCAGCTTGGACTCGGGGGGGCGGAAGACCCAGTACTTC; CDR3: CASSLDSGGRKTQYF
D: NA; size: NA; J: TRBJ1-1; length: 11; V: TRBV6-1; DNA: TGTGCCAGCATAAGGCGGACTGAAGCTTTCTTT; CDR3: CASIRRTEAFF
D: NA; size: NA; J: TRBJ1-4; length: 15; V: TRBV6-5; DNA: TGTGCCAGCAGTTACCAGGGGCGGTCGAATGAAAAACTGTTTTTT; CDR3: CASSYQGRSNEKLFF
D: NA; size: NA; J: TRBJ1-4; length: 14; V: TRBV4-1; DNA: TGCGCCAGCAGCAGGACAGAACAAAATGAAAAACTGTTTTTT; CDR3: CASSRTEQNEKLFF
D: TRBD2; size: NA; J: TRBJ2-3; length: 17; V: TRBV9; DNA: TGTGCCAGCAGCAAAACCGGGGGGACCCAGATGGCGGATACGCAGTATTTT; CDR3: CASSKTGGTQMADTQYF
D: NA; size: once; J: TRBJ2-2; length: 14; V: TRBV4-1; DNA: TGCGCCAGCAGCCAAATAACAGGTACCGGGGAGCTGTTTTTT; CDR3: CASSQITGTGELFF
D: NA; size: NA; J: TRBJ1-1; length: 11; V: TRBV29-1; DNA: TGCAGCGCCACTGTCCCCACTGAAGCTTTCTTT; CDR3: CSATVPTEAFF
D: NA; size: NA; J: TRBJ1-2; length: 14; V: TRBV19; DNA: TGTGCCAGTAGTTCAAGGGGCTTAGACTATGGCTACACCTTC; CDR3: CASSSRGLDYGYTF
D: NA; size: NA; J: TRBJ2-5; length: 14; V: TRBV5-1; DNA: TGCGCCAGCAGCTCGGGACAACTACAAGAGACCCAGTACTTC; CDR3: CASSSGQLQETQYF
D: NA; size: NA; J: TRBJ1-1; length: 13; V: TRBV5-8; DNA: TGTGCCAGCAGCTTTGATGTGAACACTGAAGCTTTCTTT; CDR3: CASSFDVNTEAFF
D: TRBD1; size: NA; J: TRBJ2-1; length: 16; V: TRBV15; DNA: TGTGCCACCAGCAGAGATCCCGGGACAGGGTACAATGAGCAGTTCTTC; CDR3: CATSRDPGTGYNEQFF
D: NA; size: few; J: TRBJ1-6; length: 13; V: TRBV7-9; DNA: TGTGCCAGCAGCTTTTCAGGGTGGACACCCCTCCACTTT; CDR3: CASSFSGWTPLHF
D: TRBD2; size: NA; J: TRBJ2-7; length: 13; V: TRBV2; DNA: TGTGCCAGTCGGACTAGCGCCATATACGAGCAGTACTTC; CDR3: CASRTSAIYEQYF
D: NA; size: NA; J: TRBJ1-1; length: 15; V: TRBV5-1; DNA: TGCGCCAGCAGCTTGGCCGGGACACAATACACTAAAGCTTTCTTT; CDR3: CASSLAGTQYTKAFF
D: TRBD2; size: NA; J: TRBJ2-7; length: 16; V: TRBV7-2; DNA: TGTGCCAGCAGCTCAAGGACTAGCGGGAAACGGTACGAGCAGTACTTC; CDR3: CASSSRTSGKRYEQYF
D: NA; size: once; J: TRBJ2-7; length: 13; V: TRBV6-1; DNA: TGTGCCAGCAGGGTCGGTGGGGGCGCCGAGCAGTACTTC; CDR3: CASRVGGGAEQYF
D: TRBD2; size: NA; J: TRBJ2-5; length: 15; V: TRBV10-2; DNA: TGCGCCAGCAGTGAGGGAGCGGGGGGCGGGGAGACCCAGTACTTC; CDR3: CASSEGAGGGETQYF
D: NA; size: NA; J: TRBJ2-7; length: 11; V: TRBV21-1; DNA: TGTGCCAGCAGCGCCCGGGCCGAGCAGTACTTC; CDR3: CASSARAEQYF
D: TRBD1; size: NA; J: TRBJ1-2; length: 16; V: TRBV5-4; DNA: TGTGCCAGCAGCGTCGACAGGGCCCTAGCTAACTATGGCTACACCTTC; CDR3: CASSVDRALANYGYTF
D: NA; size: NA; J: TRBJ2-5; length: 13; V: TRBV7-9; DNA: TGTGCCAGCAGCTTGCATAGAACAGAGACCCAGTACTTC; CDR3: CASSLHRTETQYF
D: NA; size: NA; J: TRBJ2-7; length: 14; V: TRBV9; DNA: TGTGCCAGCAGCGTAGACGGCTTCTCCTACGAGCAGTACTTC; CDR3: CASSVDGFSYEQYF
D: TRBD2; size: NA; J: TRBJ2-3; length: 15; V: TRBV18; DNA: TGTGCCAGCTCACTGAGACTAGCGGGAGGAGATACGCAGTATTTT; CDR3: CASSLRLAGGDTQYF
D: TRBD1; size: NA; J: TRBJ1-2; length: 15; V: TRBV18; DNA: TGTGCCAGCTCACCCTGGGACAGAGCTAACTATGGCTACACCTTC; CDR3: CASSPWDRANYGYTF
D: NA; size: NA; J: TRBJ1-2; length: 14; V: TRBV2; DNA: TGTGCCAGCACCTTATACGCGGCGGGCTATGGCTACACCTTC; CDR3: CASTLYAAGYGYTF
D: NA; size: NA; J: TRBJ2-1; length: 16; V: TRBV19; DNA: TGTGCCAGTAGTAGGAGCACCACTTTATCCTACAATGAGCAGTTCTTC; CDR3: CASSRSTTLSYNEQFF
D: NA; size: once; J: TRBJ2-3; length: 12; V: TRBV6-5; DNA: TGTGCCAGCAGTTCCCGGTGGGGGACGCAGTATTTT; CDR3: CASSSRWGTQYF
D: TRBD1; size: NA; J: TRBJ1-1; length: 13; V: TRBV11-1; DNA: TGTGCCAGCAGCTTCGGACAGGGCTATGAAGCTTTCTTT; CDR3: CASSFGQGYEAFF
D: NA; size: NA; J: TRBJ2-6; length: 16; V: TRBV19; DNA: TGTGCCAGTAGTATACCGGCAGGGGTAGGGGCCAACGTCCTGACTTTC; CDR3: CASSIPAGVGANVLTF
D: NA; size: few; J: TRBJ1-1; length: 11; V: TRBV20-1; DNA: TGCAGTGCTAGACGGACCACTGAAGCTTTCTTT; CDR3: CSARRTTEAFF
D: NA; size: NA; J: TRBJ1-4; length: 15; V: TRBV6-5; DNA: TGTGCCAGCCAATGGACGCCTGCAACTAATGAAAAACTGTTTTTT; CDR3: CASQWTPATNEKLFF
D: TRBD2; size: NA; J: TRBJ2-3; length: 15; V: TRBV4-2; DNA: TGTGCCAGCAGCTGGACTAGCGGGAAGTCAGATACGCAGTATTTT; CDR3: CASSWTSGKSDTQYF
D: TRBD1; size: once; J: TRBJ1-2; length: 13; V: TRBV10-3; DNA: TGTGCCATCAGTATCGGGACAGGGGAAGGCTACACCTTC; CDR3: CAISIGTGEGYTF
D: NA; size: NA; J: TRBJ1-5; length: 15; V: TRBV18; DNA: TGTGCCAGCTCACTTGGACAGACGGGCAATCAGCCCCAGCATTTT; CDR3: CASSLGQTGNQPQHF